These 20 T cell receptor beta chains share one sample of origin, sequenced in a study of blood T cell repertoires in COVID-19. TCRdb's table, derived via immunoSEQ multiplex PCR, lists solely in-frame clones and lacks some. The table lists over 85,000 clones, about 90% of them singletons. Sequencing used peripheral blood. These receptors were obtained from a human donor in a cohort sampled during active COVID-19.

This sequence joins TRBV5-1 and TRBJ1-1, with 8 bases lining up with TRBD1. Germline CDR1 is SGHRS and CDR2 is YFSETQ. V was clipped by 1 base and J by 11 bases; unmatched bases: 10. The CDR3 length is 14 residues. The DNA for the CDR3 is TGCGCCAGCAGCTTGCCAGGGGGCTTTAGTGGCGCTTTCTTT. Translating it yields CASSLPGGFSGAFF.

The gene calls are TRBV7-3 and TRBJ2-3; 10 positions agree with TRBD2. Germline CDR1 and CDR2: SGHTA and FQGTGA. The CDR3 consists of 16 residues. With V trimmed by 5 bases and J by 1 base, 6 bases remained unmatched. The CDR3 loop reads CASSPLAGVGTDTQYF. The CDR3 nucleotides are TGTGCCAGCAGCCCTCTAGCGGGAGTAGGCACAGATACGCAGTATTTT.

V is TRBV25-1 and J is TRBJ1-2; 8 positions agree with TRBD1. V dropped 1 base and J dropped 8; count of bases not matched to a gene: 12. Germline lookup yields CDR1 MGHDK and CDR2 SYGVNS. The CDR3 extends over 16 amino acids. CDR3 DNA sequence: TGTGCCAGCAGTGAATCAGGGGGCCGGGCGATCTTCGGCTACACCTTC. This codes for CASSESGGRAIFGYTF.

The genes are TRBV9 and TRBJ2-3; 10 nucleotides line up with TRBD2. J gave up 4 bases and V 0 bases, and 8 bases lay outside the gene matches. CDR3 length: 17 amino acids. CDR1 is SGDLS, CDR2 YYNGEE, per germline. The CDR3 nucleotides are TGTGCCAGCAGCGTAGCCCCCGGGACTAGCGACGCAGATACGCAGTATTTT. Its translation: CASSVAPGTSDADTQYF.

With respect to this clone: Other DNA sequences of this sample code for an identical CDR3. This rearrangement joins TRBV7-9 to TRBJ2-1; 7 positions match TRBD2. Trimming at V came to 5 bases and at J to 4 bases, leaving 5 bases not matched to a gene. From germline, CDR1 is SEHNR and CDR2 FQNEAQ (reference sequence). The CDR3 sequence is 14 residues long. CDR3 nucleotides: TGTGCCAGCAGCCTTAGCGGGCCTTACAATGAGCAGTTCTTC. This sequence encodes CASSLSGPYNEQFF.

This chain joins TRBV7-2 and TRBJ1-5, with D possibly being TRBD1 (6 bases). CDR1 SGHTA and CDR2 FQGNSA come from the germline V gene. The ends were cut back, 4 bases at V and 4 bases at J, with 11 bases in the middle. The CDR3 is made up of 14 amino acids. CDR3: CASSSFTGNQPQHF. As DNA, the CDR3 is TGTGCCAGCAGCTCTTTTACAGGGAATCAGCCCCAGCATTTT.

The chain recombines TRBV30 with TRBJ1-5, with D uncertain. The length of the CDR3 is 16 residues. Trimming took 1 base from V and 2 from J, leaving 15 bases between them. CDR1 and CDR2 (germline): GTSNPN, SVGIG (reference sequence). This CDR3 is CAWSALGRRGNQPQHF. The CDR3 region has the DNA TGTGCCTGGAGTGCACTGGGCAGGAGGGGCAATCAGCCCCAGCATTTT.

The J gene is TRBJ1-2, the V gene TRBV19; TRBD1 matches 8 bases. V was pared by 5 bases and J by 2 bases, with 7 bases of the junction left unmatched. The CDR3 runs 15 residues. The germline V gene has CDR1 LNHDA and CDR2 SQIVND (reference sequence). CDR3 in DNA: TGTGCCAGTAGTGCCCCGGACAGGGCAAACTATGGCTACACCTTC. Translated, it gives CASSAPDRANYGYTF.

V and J are TRBV7-8 and TRBJ2-5; tentative D call: TRBD1 (5 bases). The V end lost 2 bases, the J end lost 4 bases, and 11 bases lay between the germline ends. The CDR3 extends over 14 amino acids. Germline assignment: CDR1 SGHVS and CDR2 FQNEAQ. In DNA form, the CDR3 reads TGTGCCAGCAGCTTAAGGGCCCAGGGAGAGACCCAGTACTTC. This gives the protein CASSLRAQGETQYF. Supplemented by reference TRBV7-8 and TRBJ2-5, the full variable domain reads GAGVSQSPRYKVAKRGQDVALRCDPISGHVSLFWYQQALGQGPEFLTYFQNEAQLDKSGLPSDRFFAERPEGSVSTLKIQRTQQEDSAVYLCASSLRAQGETQYFGPGTRLLVL.

The chain recombines TRBV28 with TRBJ1-3; the D is unclear. This CDR3 is built from 12 residues. Trimming took off 2 bases at V and 4 bases at J, with 3 bases between the two ends. CDR1 is MDHEN, CDR2 SYDVKM, per germline. The CDR3 sequence: CASSLIGNTIYF. CDR3 coding DNA: TGTGCCAGCAGTTTAATAGGAAACACCATATATTTT.

The rearrangement joins TRBV5-6 to TRBJ2-7; no reliable D call. V lost 4 bases and J 6 bases, leaving 11 bases between the germline ends. CDR1 and CDR2 from the germline V gene are SGHDT and YYEEEE. The CDR3 spans 12 residues. The CDR3 protein is CASSRPTGEQYF. In DNA, the CDR3 is TGTGCCAGCAGCCGCCCCACTGGCGAGCAGTACTTC. The entire variable domain, with the rest obtained from reference TRBV5-6 and TRBJ2-7, is as follows: DAGVTQSPTHLIKTRGQQVTLRCSPKSGHDTVSWYQQALGQGPQFIFQYYEEEERQRGNFPDRFSGHQFPNYSSELNVNALLLGDSALYLCASSRPTGEQYFGPGTRLTVT.

This rearrangement joins TRBV3-1 (or the pseudogene TRBV3-2) to TRBJ2-5, with TRBD1 matching 7 bases. Germline CDR1 is LGHDT and CDR2 is YNNKEL (reference sequence). After removal of 0 bases from V and 2 bases from J, the junction contained 9 bases not matched to a gene. The CDR3 has 17 amino acids. This chain's CDR3 is CASSQDATGWEQETQYF. CDR3 DNA sequence: TGTGCCAGCAGCCAAGATGCGACAGGGTGGGAACAAGAGACCCAGTACTTC.

V usage is TRBV27 and J usage is TRBJ1-3, with D unclear. The CDR3 contains 15 residues. V was cut by 1 base and J by 0 bases, with 7 bases left in between. Looked up from germline, CDR1 is MNHEY and CDR2 is SMNVEV (reference sequence). CDR3 in amino acids: CASSLYGSSGNTIYF. CDR3 nucleotide sequence: TGTGCCAGCAGTTTATACGGGAGCTCTGGAAACACCATATATTTT.

The chain employs TRBV18 and TRBJ2-1; 14 positions match TRBD2. V was pared by 3 bases and J by 12 bases, with 16 bases of the junction left unmatched. Germline V gives CDR1 KGHSH, CDR2 LQKENI. This CDR3 is 18 amino acids long. The CDR3 bases are TGTGCCAGCTCACCTGACACCGGGACTAGCGGGAGTGACCGGGGGCAGTTCTTC. Translated: CASSPDTGTSGSDRGQFF.

This chain uses TRBV5-1 with TRBJ1-4, with D possibly matching TRBD1 (6 bases). The CDR3 covers 15 residues. The V end lost 5 bases, the J end lost 5 bases, and 16 bases lay between the germline ends. Per germline, CDR1 SGHRS and CDR2 YFSETQ. The CDR3: CASRGWGLENEKLFF. For the CDR3, the DNA is TGCGCCAGCAGGGGGTGGGGGCTCGAGAATGAAAAACTGTTTTTT.

This chain links TRBV5-6 with TRBJ2-1, with 7 nucleotides matching TRBD1. Trimming cost V 0 bases and J 7 bases; bases outside gene matches: 1. The CDR3 covers 13 residues. Germline values: CDR1 SGHDT, CDR2 YYEEEE. As DNA, the CDR3 is TGTGCCAGCAGCTTGGGACAGGGTAATGAGCAGTTCTTC. This encodes CASSLGQGNEQFF. Filled out from reference TRBV5-6 and TRBJ2-1, the complete variable domain reads DAGVTQSPTHLIKTRGQQVTLRCSPKSGHDTVSWYQQALGQGPQFIFQYYEEEERQRGNFPDRFSGHQFPNYSSELNVNALLLGDSALYLCASSLGQGNEQFFGPGTRLTVL.

The V call is TRBV14, the J call TRBJ2-5; 9 nucleotides align to TRBD1. The CDR3 contains 15 residues. Trimming removed 4 bases from V and 4 bases from J; junction bases left unmatched: 7. The V gene's germline CDR1 is SGHDN and CDR2 FVKESK. The DNA for the CDR3 is TGTGCCAGCAGCCGCCGGACAGGGGCTGGAGAGACCCAGTACTTC. Translation gives CASSRRTGAGETQYF.

DNA of the CDR3: TGTGCCATCAGCTATTCTGGGACTAGCGGGAGAGGGGATACGCAGTATTTT. Translated: CAISYSGTSGRGDTQYF. V gene TRBV10-3 combines with J gene TRBJ2-3, with 14 nucleotides matching TRBD2. Per the germline V gene, CDR1 is ENHRY and CDR2 is SYGVKD. The CDR3 consists of 17 residues. V trimming: 6 bases; J trimming: 6 bases; junction bases outside the gene matches: 11.

The chain is built from TRBV6-1 and TRBJ2-5, with 10 positions matching TRBD1. Germline V lookup: CDR1 MNHNS, CDR2 SASEGT. With V trimmed by 8 bases and J by 4 bases, 7 bases remained unmatched. This CDR3 region has 14 residues. Here the CDR3 DNA reads TGTGCCAGCCTAGGCAGGGACAGGGGAGAGACCCAGTACTTC. It specifies CASLGRDRGETQYF.

This clone was counted a few times. The J gene is TRBJ1-6, the V gene TRBV7-9; TRBD1 matches 7 bases. J was trimmed by 7 bases and V by 3 bases; bases with no gene match: 6. This CDR3 is 15 amino acids long. Germline V gene lookup returns CDR1 SEHNR and CDR2 FQNEAQ (reference sequence). This CDR3 is CASSFRGGRNSPLHF. In DNA form, the CDR3 reads TGTGCCAGCAGCTTCCGAGGGGGCAGGAATTCACCCCTCCACTTT.